The T cell receptor beta chain described here comes from a study of metastatic and nonmetastatic thyroid tumors. CDR1 and CDR2 from the germline V gene are SGHAT and FQNNGV. V lost 2 bases and J lost 6, with 14 bases in between. The CDR3 covers 14 residues. Each patient went into thyroid surgery without having received any treatment. In the original workflow: Between-group CDR3 differences, defined by clinicopathological status, yielded a distant-metastasis classifier for papillary thyroid cancer. Using MiXCR, TCRdb re-called clones from the PCR reads. What appears here as the V and J calls and clone size reflects TCRdb's work, not the paper's. The data show fewer than 25,000 clones, around 11% seen once. This clone has ten or more counts.

This sequence was found in a female donor with papillary thyroid cancer or a benign thyroid nodule (not recorded which). Some clones in this sample may be carry-over from other donors' samples. What was sequenced was blood. V gene TRBV11-2 combines with J gene TRBJ2-7; D is unresolved. CDR3 nucleotides: TGTGCCAGCAGCTTAAATCGGCCGGGTGGCGAGCAGTACTTC. It translates to CASSLNRPGGEQYF.